One sample yielded the 31 T cell receptor beta chains listed below, sequenced in a study of T-cell reconstitution after alpha-beta-depleted transplantation in children. Unique molecular identifiers were used to barcode this TCRbeta library. TCRdb processed the PCR reads anew with MiXCR; each CDR3 protein has one entry. This sample has approximately 230,000 distinct CDR3 sequences, with about 24% found just once. This specimen was PBMCs, mostly from graft donor cells, taken 360 days after TCRalphabeta/CD19-depleted stem cell transplant. These receptors came from a female patient aged 2-10 years who had a stem cell transplant for congenital amegakaryocytic thrombocytopenia, so the T cells may come from the graft donor.

This clonotype was picked up a small number of times. The chain is built from TRBV6-6 and TRBJ1-3; D is uncertain. Trimming took off 6 bases at V and 2 bases at J, with 8 bases between the two ends. This CDR3 has 13 amino acids. Germline V gives CDR1 MNHNY, CDR2 SVGAGI (reference sequence). The CDR3 reads CASSPFPGNTIYF. CDR3 DNA: TGTGCCAGCAGCCCGTTTCCTGGAAACACCATATATTTT.

This clonotype was recorded many times. V gene TRBV15 combines with J gene TRBJ2-1; D might be TRBD1 (5 bases). The germline V gene encodes CDR1 LNHNV and CDR2 YYDKDF (reference sequence). The CDR3 spans 15 residues. Trimming took off 4 bases at V and 3 bases at J, with 13 bases between the two ends. The CDR3 coding sequence is TGTGCCACCAGCAAGGACAAAGCCCTCTACAATGAGCAGTTCTTC. Translating it yields CATSKDKALYNEQFF.

This clonotype was detected only a few times. This chain connects TRBV21-1 to TRBJ2-1. TRBV21-1 is marked as a pseudogene. The CDR3 is made up of 16 amino acids. The CDR3 loop is CASSKLIQSSYNEQFF. The DNA for the CDR3 is TGTGCCAGCAGCAAATTAATCCAAAGCTCCTACAATGAGCAGTTCTTC.

The V gene is TRBV20-1, the J gene TRBJ2-7; D unclear. The CDR3 is 11 amino acids. Germline V gene sequence: CDR1 DFQATT, CDR2 SNEGSKA (reference sequence). Trimming shortened V by 3 bases and J by 0 bases, and 3 bases separated the two germline ends. The DNA of the CDR3 is TGCAGTGCTAGCCACTCCTACGAGCAGTACTTC. It translates to CSASHSYEQYF.

A few counts support this clonotype. The rearrangement links TRBV12-3 or TRBV12-4 to TRBJ2-2, with 9 nucleotides matching TRBD1. V dropped 5 bases and J dropped 4; count of bases not matched to a gene: 8. The CDR3 length is 16 residues. The CDR3 DNA follows: TGTGCCAGCAGTCCGAGGACAGGGGTTTTCACCGGGGAGCTGTTTTTT. This encodes CASSPRTGVFTGELFF.

J is TRBJ1-1 and V is TRBV14, with D possibly TRBD1 on 5 matching bases. This CDR3 comprises 13 residues. Trimming stripped 1 base from V and 5 bases from J, with 8 bases between. In germline, CDR1 is SGHDN, CDR2 FVKESK. This chain's CDR3 is CASSQGGLTEAFF. DNA of the CDR3: TGTGCCAGCAGCCAAGGGGGGTTGACTGAAGCTTTCTTT.

A few counts support this clonotype. The V call is TRBV7-9, the J call TRBJ1-2; 8 bases align to TRBD1. This CDR3 comprises 14 residues. V lost 1 base to trimming and J lost 7 bases; unmatched junction nucleotides: 5. Germline values: CDR1 SEHNR, CDR2 FQNEAQ (reference sequence). CDR3 sequence (DNA): TGTGCCAGCAGCTTAGGGAGGACAGGGCTTGGCTACACCTTC. Translating it yields CASSLGRTGLGYTF.

V is TRBV11-2 and J is TRBJ1-6; maybe TRBD1 (5 bases). The germline gives CDR1 SGHAT, CDR2 FQNNGV. The ends were cut back, 0 bases at V and 6 bases at J, with 12 bases in the middle. The CDR3 has 16 amino acids. Written as DNA, the CDR3 is TGTGCCAGCAGCTTAGACAGGGTCCGGATTAATTCACCCCTCCACTTT. It codes for CASSLDRVRINSPLHF.

V gene TRBV2 combines with J gene TRBJ1-4; D remains unclear. The CDR3 loop spans 13 amino acids. The V gene's germline CDR1 is SNHLY and CDR2 FYNNEI. The V and J ends lost 6 bases and 5 bases respectively, with 10 bases between them. Here the CDR3 reads CASRDGFNEKLFF. CDR3 in DNA: TGTGCCAGCAGGGACGGTTTCAATGAAAAACTGTTTTTT.

This clonotype was seen a few times. The rearrangement links TRBV4-3 to TRBJ2-6; D is perhaps TRBD2 (6 bases). The CDR3 is 14 residues long. The germline CDR1 and CDR2 sequences are LGHNA and YSLEER. Trimming shortened V by 4 bases and J by 13 bases, and 17 bases separated the two germline ends. CDR3 residues: CASSPEWDSPVLTF. CDR3 nucleotides: TGCGCCAGCAGCCCTGAGTGGGACTCCCCAGTCCTGACTTTC.

The rearrangement joins TRBV3-1 to TRBJ2-7, with 14 bases matching TRBD2. CDR1 is LGHDT, CDR2 YNNKEL, per germline (reference sequence). Trimming at V came to 0 bases and at J to 3 bases, leaving 4 bases not matched to a gene. The CDR3 consists of 17 residues. This CDR3 reads CASSQEPGLAGGYEQYF. As DNA, the CDR3 is TGTGCCAGCAGCCAAGAACCTGGACTAGCGGGGGGCTACGAGCAGTACTTC.

This clonotype showed up many times. This rearrangement joins TRBV9 to TRBJ2-1, with a possible D match to TRBD1 (5 bases). Germline lookup yields CDR1 SGDLS and CDR2 YYNGEE. Trimming cost V 0 bases and J 6 bases, with 10 bases left between them. This CDR3 region has 14 residues. CDR3 in amino acids: CASSVVGQSNEQFF. The DNA for the CDR3 is TGTGCCAGCAGCGTAGTGGGGCAGAGCAATGAGCAGTTCTTC.

In this sample, this clonotype turned up a few times. The V call is TRBV15, the J call TRBJ1-3; the D gene is possibly TRBD1 (5 bases). V lost 0 bases, J lost 1 base, and 13 bases lay in between. The CDR3 contains 17 residues. CDR1 is LNHNV and CDR2 is YYDKDF in the germline V gene (reference sequence). CDR3 in amino acids: CATSRDGTRASGNTIYF. The CDR3, as DNA: TGTGCCACCAGCAGAGATGGGACGCGTGCTTCTGGAAACACCATATATTTT. Complete variable domain (other parts from reference TRBV15 and TRBJ1-3): DAMVIQNPRYQVTQFGKPVTLSCSQTLNHNVMYWYQQKSSQAPKLLFHYYDKDFNNEADTPDNFQSRRPNTSFCFLDIRSPGLGDTAMYLCATSRDGTRASGNTIYFGEGSWLTVV.

A few counts support this clonotype. The genes are TRBV27 and TRBJ2-2; 8 bases agree with TRBD1. This CDR3 has 15 residues. The V gene end was trimmed by 5 bases and the J gene end by 6 bases; junction bases not matched to a gene: 8. Per germline, CDR1 MNHEY and CDR2 SMNVEV (reference sequence). CDR3 in DNA: TGTGCCAGCAGTCCGCGACAGGGGACTGCCGGGGAGCTGTTTTTT. It codes for CASSPRQGTAGELFF.

A few counts support this clonotype. The chain recombines TRBV20-1 with TRBJ1-4; D is undetermined. Germline CDR1 DFQATT, CDR2 SNEGSKA (reference sequence). With 6 bases removed from V and 7 bases from J, the gap between germline ends came to 18 bases. The CDR3 contains 14 residues. The CDR3 sequence: CSALPVDRREKLFF. The CDR3 region has the DNA TGCAGTGCCCTACCGGTGGATAGGCGTGAAAAACTGTTTTTT.

This clonotype occurred a few times. The rearrangement links TRBV6-1 to TRBJ2-7; no clear D gene. The CDR3 contains 13 residues. V was clipped by 1 base and J by 2 bases, with 6 bases between them. In germline, CDR1 is MNHNS, CDR2 SASEGT. CDR3 loop: CASSEDRTYEQYF. CDR3 bases: TGTGCCAGCAGTGAAGACAGAACCTACGAGCAGTACTTC.

The chain combines TRBV6-1 with TRBJ1-2; 9 nucleotides agree with TRBD1. After removal of 6 bases from V and 8 bases from J, the junction contained 13 bases not matched to a gene. CDR3 length: 15 residues. Germline lookup yields CDR1 MNHNS and CDR2 SASEGT. The CDR3 region has the DNA TGTGCCAGCAGCCGAAATGTACAGGGGGCGAAGGGCTACACCTTC. Amino acid sequence: CASSRNVQGAKGYTF.

This clonotype was observed many times. The CDR3 is CASARVEGANSPLHF. The CDR3 region has the DNA TGTGCCAGCGCCAGGGTAGAGGGGGCGAACTCACCCCTCCACTTT. This sequence joins TRBV12-3 or TRBV12-4 and TRBJ1-6; the match to TRBD1 covers 7 bases. The CDR3 is made up of 15 amino acids. Trimming took 8 bases from V and 10 from J; bases not matched to a gene: 14.

V gene TRBV20-1 combines with J gene TRBJ2-3, with D uncertain. Trimming stripped 0 bases from V and 0 bases from J, with 7 bases between. The CDR3 spans 14 residues. Germline V gene sequence: CDR1 DFQATT, CDR2 SNEGSKA (reference sequence). The CDR3 reads CSAREQASTDTQYF. The DNA of the CDR3 is TGCAGTGCTAGAGAGCAGGCTAGCACAGATACGCAGTATTTT.

This clonotype was detected only a few times. The chain is built from TRBV12-3 or TRBV12-4 and TRBJ2-1; D unclear. This CDR3 has 12 residues. V was shortened by 6 bases and J by 10 bases, with 13 bases between the two germline ends. CDR3 nucleotide sequence: TGTGCCAGCAGCCCCGACCCAGGCGAGCAGTTCTTC. It translates to CASSPDPGEQFF.

The sample holds a few counts of this clonotype. The chain combines TRBV20-1 with TRBJ2-7; TRBD2 matches at 7 bases. The CDR3 covers 16 residues. Unmatched junction bases numbered 14, after V lost 3 bases and J lost 3 bases. Germline V CDR1 and CDR2: DFQATT, SNEGSKA (reference sequence). The CDR3 nucleotides are TGCAGTGCTAGGCCGAAGGGAATAGCGGGCGGCTACGAGCAGTACTTC. It specifies CSARPKGIAGGYEQYF.

The V and J genes are TRBV7-9 and TRBJ2-2; D possibly corresponds to TRBD2 (6 bases). This CDR3 comprises 16 residues. CDR1 and CDR2 (germline): SEHNR, FQNEAQ (reference sequence). Trimming took off 7 bases at V and 1 base at J, with 16 bases between the two ends. The CDR3 region has the DNA TGTGCCAGCATCCCCCCGTCGGGAGAGAACACCGGGGAGCTGTTTTTT. It is translated as CASIPPSGENTGELFF.

This clonotype was counted a few times. The chain is built from TRBV20-1 and TRBJ2-1, with D tentatively TRBD2 (6 bases). The CDR3 runs 16 residues. Per the germline V gene, CDR1 is DFQATT and CDR2 is SNEGSKA (reference sequence). V lost 8 bases and J lost 9, with 29 bases in between. The CDR3 DNA sequence: TGCAGTACTCCCCATTTGCGGGACTCCACTCGGGGTGAGCAGTTCTTC. Residues: CSTPHLRDSTRGEQFF.

This clonotype was detected ten times or more. The DNA for the CDR3 is TGTGCCAGCACTATTTTATGGGGCAATGAGCAGTTCTTC. Translated: CASTILWGNEQFF. The chain recombines TRBV12-3 or TRBV12-4 with TRBJ2-1; D not resolved. The CDR3 covers 13 residues. Trimming removed 7 bases from V and 6 bases from J, with 13 bases in between.

This chain joins TRBV12-3 or TRBV12-4 and TRBJ2-1; 7 bases map to TRBD1. Trimming took 2 bases from V and 7 from J; bases not matched to a gene: 11. The CDR3 contains 16 residues. CDR3 in DNA: TGTGCCAGCAGTTTACTTGAGGGGGCGCTTTTTAATGAGCAGTTCTTC. Protein product: CASSLLEGALFNEQFF.

The V gene is TRBV4-3, the J gene TRBJ2-1, with 9 bases fitting TRBD1. After removal of 3 bases from V and 7 bases from J, the junction contained 13 bases not matched to a gene. This CDR3 spans 17 amino acids. Per germline, CDR1 LGHNA and CDR2 YSLEER. The CDR3 DNA is TGCGCCAGCAGCCATTCTGCCCGGGACAGGGCCCTGAATGAGCAGTTCTTC. Encoded protein: CASSHSARDRALNEQFF.

This CDR3 reads CSVGYRGFKTEAFF. DNA for the CDR3: TGCAGCGTTGGTTACAGGGGGTTTAAGACTGAAGCTTTCTTT. The V and J genes are TRBV29-1 and TRBJ1-1; TRBD1 matches 8 bases. CDR1 SQVTM and CDR2 ANQGSEA come from the germline V gene. The CDR3 totals 14 residues. Trimming took 4 bases from V and 5 from J; bases not matched to a gene: 9.

V usage is TRBV27 and J usage is TRBJ2-7, with D perhaps TRBD2 (6 bases). V lost 6 bases and J 2 bases, leaving 17 bases between the germline ends. Germline values: CDR1 MNHEY, CDR2 SMNVEV (reference sequence). There are 15 residues in the CDR3. Here the CDR3 reads CASRDLGGVTYEQYF. CDR3 sequence (DNA): TGTGCCAGCAGAGATCTGGGGGGTGTAACCTACGAGCAGTACTTC.

Ten or more counts support this clonotype. The chain combines TRBV9 with TRBJ2-3; TRBD2 might be the D (6 bases). Germline V gives CDR1 SGDLS, CDR2 YYNGEE. The germline V and J ends were trimmed by 5 bases and 2 bases, with 15 bases remaining between them. The CDR3 is 15 amino acids. The chain's CDR3 is CASSYAGSHTDTQYF. In DNA, the CDR3 is TGTGCCAGCAGTTATGCCGGGAGTCACACAGATACGCAGTATTTT.

V usage is TRBV20-1 and J usage is TRBJ1-1; 8 nucleotides agree with TRBD1. J was trimmed by 2 bases and V by 7 bases; bases with no gene match: 9. This CDR3 contains 14 residues. The germline gives CDR1 DFQATT, CDR2 SNEGSKA (reference sequence). CDR3 in amino acids: CSGMPGTGNTEAFF. Here the CDR3 DNA reads TGCAGTGGTATGCCGGGGACAGGTAACACTGAAGCTTTCTTT.

The table lists this clonotype with many counts. CDR3 residues: CASSLMGDTDTQYF. The CDR3 DNA follows: TGCGCCAGCAGCTTAATGGGGGACACAGATACGCAGTATTTT. The chain combines TRBV5-1 with TRBJ2-3; the D call may be TRBD1 or TRBD2 (5 bases each). Germline V lookup: CDR1 SGHRS, CDR2 YFSETQ. This CDR3 has 14 amino acids. V dropped 2 bases and J dropped 2 bases, with 9 bases sitting between them.